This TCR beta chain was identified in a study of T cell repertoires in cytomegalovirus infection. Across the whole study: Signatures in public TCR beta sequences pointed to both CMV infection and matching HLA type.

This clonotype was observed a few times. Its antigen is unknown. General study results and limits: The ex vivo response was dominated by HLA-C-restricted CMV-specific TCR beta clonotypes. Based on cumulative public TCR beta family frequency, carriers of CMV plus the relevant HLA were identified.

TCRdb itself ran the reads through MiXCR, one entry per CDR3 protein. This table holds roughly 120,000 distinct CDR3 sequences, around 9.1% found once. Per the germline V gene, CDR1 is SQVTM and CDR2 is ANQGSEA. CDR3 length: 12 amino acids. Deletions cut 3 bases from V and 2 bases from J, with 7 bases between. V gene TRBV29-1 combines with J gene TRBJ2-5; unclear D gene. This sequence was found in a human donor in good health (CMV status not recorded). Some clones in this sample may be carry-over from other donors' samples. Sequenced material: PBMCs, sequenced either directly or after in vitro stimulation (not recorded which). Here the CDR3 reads CSVEGQQETQYF. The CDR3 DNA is TGCAGCGTTGAGGGTCAGCAAGAGACCCAGTACTTC.